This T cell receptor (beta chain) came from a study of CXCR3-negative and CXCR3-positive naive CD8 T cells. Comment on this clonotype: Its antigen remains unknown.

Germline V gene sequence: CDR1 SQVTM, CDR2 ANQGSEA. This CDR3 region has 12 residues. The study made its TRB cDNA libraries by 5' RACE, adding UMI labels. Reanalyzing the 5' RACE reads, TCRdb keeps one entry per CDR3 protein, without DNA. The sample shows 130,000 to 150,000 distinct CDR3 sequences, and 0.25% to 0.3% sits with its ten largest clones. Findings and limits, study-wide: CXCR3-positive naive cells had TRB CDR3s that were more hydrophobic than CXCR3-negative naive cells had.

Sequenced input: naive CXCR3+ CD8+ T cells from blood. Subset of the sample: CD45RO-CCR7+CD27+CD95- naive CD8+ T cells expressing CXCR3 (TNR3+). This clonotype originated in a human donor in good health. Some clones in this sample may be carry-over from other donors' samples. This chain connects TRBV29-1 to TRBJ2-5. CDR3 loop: CSVELVEETQYF.